This T cell receptor beta chain came from a study of shared clonotypes between healthy human individuals. TCRdb's copy holds only in-frame clones and misses some; the assay was immunoSEQ multiplex PCR. In the table there are roughly 500,000 clones, 95% to 97% of which are singletons. This receptor was obtained from a woman younger than 45 in good health. Sequencing input: naive CD4+ T cells sorted from blood. Noted subset: CD45RA+ positively selected.

The CDR3 bases are TGTGCCAGCGGGGACAGGGCTCGCTCTGGAAACACCATATATTTT. It translates to CASGDRARSGNTIYF. The V and J genes are TRBV6-6 and TRBJ1-3; 9 bases align to TRBD1. V dropped 8 bases and J dropped 0; count of bases not matched to a gene: 5. From germline, CDR1 is MNHNY and CDR2 SVGAGI (reference sequence). CDR3 length: 15 amino acids.